A selection of T cell receptor beta chains follows, all from one sample in a study of beta chain features in type 1 diabetes. The data were produced by immunoSEQ multiplex PCR, yet TCRdb's version contains in-frame clones alone and is incomplete. Of 850,000 to 900,000 clones in the sample, about 17% were seen once. Sequenced material: naive CD4+ T cells from blood. The receptors stem from a woman aged 18-35 years in good health. Both conserved end residues are part of each CDR3. Fields, in order: V gene, CDR3 length, D gene, J gene, clone size, CDR3 DNA, CDR3 protein. A D gene is named only where the DNA matches it firmly. Where a row states a size, it is once, few, many or the class of an expanded clone; other rows omit it.

TRBV2	13	-	TRBJ1-5	-	TGTGCCATCAGGACAGAGCACAATCAGCCCCAGCATTTT	CAIRTEHNQPQHF
TRBV7-2	13	-	TRBJ2-1	-	TGTGCCAGCAGCCAAGAGATCGGGTATGAGCAGTTCTTC	CASSQEIGYEQFF
TRBV6-5	15	TRBD1	TRBJ2-5	-	TGTGCCAGCAGTTACCCACAGGGGGCGCGGGAGACCCAGTACTTC	CASSYPQGARETQYF
TRBV6-5	13	TRBD1	TRBJ2-7	once	TGTGCCAGCAGCTGGGACAGAGGGTACGAGCAGTACTTC	CASSWDRGYEQYF
TRBV7-8	19	-	TRBJ2-1	few	TGTGCCAGCAGCTTAGTACGGTTCAGAGTCAAGGAGTCCTACAATGAGCAGTTCTTC	CASSLVRFRVKESYNEQFF
TRBV14	16	-	TRBJ1-1	-	TGTGCCAGCAGCCACCGCCCGGGGAGAAATGACACTGAAGCTTTCTTT	CASSHRPGRNDTEAFF
TRBV28	16	TRBD1	TRBJ1-2	-	TGTGCCAGCAGCTCTCGACCGGGACAGGGGAACTATGGCTACACCTTC	CASSSRPGQGNYGYTF
TRBV7-9	11	-	TRBJ2-5	-	TGTGCCAGCAGCTTAGACGTGACCCAGTACTTC	CASSLDVTQYF
TRBV7-8	16	-	TRBJ1-3	-	TGTGCCAGCAGCTTAGAGCCGGGGAGCTCTGGAAACACCATATATTTT	CASSLEPGSSGNTIYF
TRBV6-6	14	-	TRBJ2-7	few	TGTGCCAGCAGTTTGACCCGACAGACCTACGAGCAGTACTTC	CASSLTRQTYEQYF
TRBV6-1	16	TRBD1	TRBJ2-1	few	TGTGCCAGCAGTGAAGCTGGGACAGGGGTGCGTAATGAGCAGTTCTTC	CASSEAGTGVRNEQFF
TRBV5-1	16	-	TRBJ2-5	-	TGCGCCAGCAGCTTAGGAACTTCGGGACGGCAAGAGACCCAGTACTTC	CASSLGTSGRQETQYF
TRBV7-9	14	TRBD1	TRBJ1-1	few	TGTGCCAGCAGCTTACAGGGGGTGAACACTGAAGCTTTCTTT	CASSLQGVNTEAFF